The present entry profiles one T cell receptor (beta chain) with its context. As yet, its antigen is unknown. The germline V gene encodes CDR1 MNHEY and CDR2 SVGEGT. The CDR3 totals 15 residues. With 10 bases removed from V and 1 base from J, the gap between germline ends came to 19 bases. For every donor, a draw yielded around 10 milliliters of peripheral blood. Every sample had a minimum of 6.5 million PBMCs isolated. Primed by a sample-barcoded 5' primer and a J-beta primer mix, a second PCR proceeded for roughly 7 to 12 cycles. A single record per CDR3 protein comes from TCRdb applying MiXCR to the 5' RACE reads. The profile shows 1.5 million to 2 million distinct CDR3 sequences, roughly 49% of them singletons. The data were obtained in a study of blood T cells in healthy people across ages. Notes on the study in general: When set beside aged donors, long-lived donors presented more naive CD4+ cells and higher diversity. Because donor CMV status was unknown, expanded clonotype changes were possibly confounded.

The chain recombines TRBV6-2 or TRBV6-3 with TRBJ2-5; TRBD1 or TRBD2 may be the D gene (7 bases each). Sequencing input: blood. The clonotype originates from a woman between 40 and 50 years old in good health. The CDR3 sequence: CATEGAGALQETQYF. Here the CDR3 DNA reads TGTGCCACCGAGGGGGCGGGGGCCCTCCAAGAGACCCAGTACTTC.